The 5 T cell receptor beta chains reported below all come from one sample, sequenced in a study of T cells in Graves' hyperthyroidism and ophthalmopathy. It was RNA transcripts that yielded the amplified TCR beta CDR3 regions. HTBI primers were the set used in a first-round RT-PCR of the TCR CDR3. One entry per CDR3 protein, called by TCRdb with MiXCR from the multiplex PCR reads. The data show 750,000 to 950,000 distinct CDR3 sequences, with roughly 40% seen just once and over 8% held by the top ten. The sequenced sample was blood. These receptor sequences come from a man between 18 and 29 years old with Graves' hyperthyroidism.

V usage is TRBV19 and J usage is TRBJ2-7; tentative D call: TRBD2 (5 bases). V was cut by 6 bases and J by 3 bases, with 12 bases left in between. The CDR3 has 13 amino acids. In germline, CDR1 is LNHDA, CDR2 SQIVND (reference sequence). CDR3 residues: CASSTGKGYEQYF. CDR3 nucleotides: TGTGCCAGTAGCACGGGGAAAGGCTACGAGCAGTACTTC.

This clonotype showed up many times. The genes are TRBV2 and TRBJ1-1; the D is unclear. The V and J ends lost 0 bases and 10 bases respectively, with 15 bases between them. Germline CDR1 SNHLY, CDR2 FYNNEI. The CDR3 runs 14 residues. The DNA for the CDR3 is TGTGCCAGCAGTGAAGCGTTGGGCGGTGGAGTAGCTTTCTTT. Translating it yields CASSEALGGGVAFF.

As regards this clonotype: One end of the junction does not line up with germline, which may come from a read error. This chain connects TRBV12-3 or TRBV12-4 to TRBJ1-4, with D possibly matching TRBD1 (6 bases). This CDR3 region has 14 residues. The CDR3 reads CAGRTDSYNEKLFF. DNA of the CDR3: TGTGCCGGCAGGACGGACAGTTACAATGAAAAACTGTTTTTT.

The CDR3 loop reads CAITRSGGEEAFF. The CDR3 nucleotides read TGTGCCATCACGCGATCAGGGGGCGAGGAAGCTTTCTTT. The V and J genes are TRBV10-3 and TRBJ1-1; TRBD1 agrees at 8 bases. The V segment lost 7 bases and the J segment 8 bases; nucleotides outside the gene matches: 9. Germline CDR1 is ENHRY and CDR2 is SYGVKD. The length of the CDR3 is 13 residues.

This clonotype was counted many times. The J gene is TRBJ1-2, the V gene TRBV12-3 or TRBV12-4; perhaps TRBD1 as D (6 bases). The length of the CDR3 is 15 residues. V shed 5 bases and J shed 2 bases, with 15 bases lying between them. The CDR3 loop reads CASSPSGHVNYGYTF. In DNA, the CDR3 is TGTGCCAGCAGTCCCTCGGGACACGTAAACTATGGCTACACCTTC.